This T cell receptor beta chain was profiled in a study of T cell repertoires in cytomegalovirus infection. Study at large: Public TCR beta signatures marked donors with CMV infection and the matching HLA. Points from the study as a whole: Individuals carrying CMV plus the relevant HLA were identified by cumulative frequency of public TCR beta families. In two of eight donors, the top clonotype was HLA-C-restricted CMV-specific.

One entry per CDR3 protein results from TCRdb running MiXCR on the reads. The sample shows about 740,000 distinct CDR3 sequences, roughly 36% of them seen only once. Comments on this clonotype: Its antigen remains unknown.

The CDR3 has 16 residues. CDR1 is SGHNT, CDR2 YYREEE, per germline (reference sequence). V lost 3 bases and J lost 1, with 16 bases in between. This TCR derives from a human donor in good health (CMV status not recorded). Some clones in this sample may be carry-over from other donors' samples. The sequencing input was PBMCs. J is TRBJ1-1 and V is TRBV5-4; D unclear. CDR3 amino acids: CASSSGTPSRNTEAFF. CDR3 sequence (DNA): TGTGCCAGCAGCTCCGGAACGCCTTCAAGGAACACTGAAGCTTTCTTT.